These T cell receptor beta chains were read from a single sample in a study of blood T cells in healthy people across ages. TCRdb re-derived calls from the 5' RACE reads in MiXCR, one entry per CDR3 protein. The sample includes 750,000 to 850,000 distinct CDR3 sequences, around 25% of them seen just once. This same sample was also part of a study on T cells of mothers and their children.

The source material was blood. Receptors originate from a boy younger than 18 in good health. Each CDR3 is given with its conserved first and last residue. D genes are given only for firm matches. Size values are once, few and many counts, or a class for expanded clones, and some rows have none.

clone size	V gene	D gene	J gene	CDR3 protein	CDR3 DNA
few	TRBV7-7	TRBD2	TRBJ2-7	CASNLTREAAYEQYF	TGTGCTAGCAACTTAACGCGGGAGGCCGCCTACGAGCAGTACTTC
NA	TRBV6-5	TRBD1	TRBJ2-7	CASSYSNRGDEQYF	TGTGCCAGCAGTTACTCGAACAGGGGCGACGAGCAGTACTTC
NA	TRBV6-2/TRBV6-3	NA	TRBJ2-1	CASSFKGNEQFF	TGTGCCAGCAGTTTCAAGGGTAATGAGCAGTTCTTC
NA	TRBV5-5	TRBD1	TRBJ2-2	CASSWTGPENTGELFF	TGTGCCAGCAGTTGGACAGGGCCCGAGAACACCGGGGAGCTGTTTTTT
NA	TRBV20-1	TRBD2	TRBJ2-3	CSAQLADSTDTQYF	TGCAGTGCTCAACTAGCGGATAGCACAGATACGCAGTATTTT
few	TRBV7-2	TRBD1	TRBJ1-4	CASSPRGRRDEKLFF	TGTGCCAGCAGCCCCAGGGGGCGCCGGGATGAAAAACTGTTTTTT
few	TRBV24-1	NA	TRBJ2-1	CATSDFDEQFF	TGTGCCACCAGTGATTTCGATGAGCAGTTCTTC
NA	TRBV4-3	NA	TRBJ2-3	CASSQDGRGRRTDTQYF	TGCGCCAGCAGCCAAGATGGGCGGGGGCGGCGCACAGATACGCAGTATTTT
NA	TRBV28	TRBD1	TRBJ1-5	CASRRQGSNQPQHF	TGTGCCAGCAGGCGACAGGGGAGCAATCAGCCCCAGCATTTT
few	TRBV12-3/TRBV12-4	TRBD1	TRBJ2-6	CASSLAQGVFFGANVLTF	TGTGCCAGCAGTTTAGCACAGGGGGTATTCTTTGGGGCCAACGTCCTGACTTTC
NA	TRBV9	NA	TRBJ2-7	CASSEPTVSKQYF	TGTGCCAGCAGCGAGCCCACAGTCTCCAAGCAGTACTTC
few	TRBV5-5	NA	TRBJ1-2	CASRGTGILYGYTF	TGTGCCAGCAGGGGTACAGGGATTCTTTATGGCTACACCTTC
few	TRBV29-1	NA	TRBJ2-4	CSVIRDLEYIQYF	TGCAGCGTGATCCGGGACCTAGAGTACATTCAGTACTTC
NA	TRBV25-1	NA	TRBJ1-4	CASSESTASMGTNEKLFF	TGTGCCAGCAGTGAATCTACCGCCAGTATGGGAACTAATGAAAAACTGTTTTTT
NA	TRBV5-1	TRBD1	TRBJ2-7	CASSRRQGDKQYF	TGCGCCAGCAGTCGCAGACAGGGGGACAAGCAGTACTTC
NA	TRBV30	NA	TRBJ2-5	CAWSVLSITWGVQETQYF	TGTGCCTGGAGTGTACTGAGTATCACCTGGGGCGTCCAAGAGACCCAGTACTTC
few	TRBV9	NA	TRBJ2-1	CASSVGGPDRLTYNEQFF	TGTGCCAGCAGCGTAGGGGGACCAGACAGGCTCACCTACAATGAGCAGTTCTTC
NA	TRBV5-1	NA	TRBJ2-7	CTSSMTVESYEQYF	TGCACCAGCAGCATGACAGTTGAAAGCTACGAGCAGTACTTC
few	TRBV4-1	TRBD1	TRBJ2-4	CASSQGQGRNIQYF	TGCGCCAGCAGCCAGGGACAGGGGCGGAACATTCAGTACTTC
few	TRBV28	NA	TRBJ1-4	CASSPGGQWDRNEKLFF	TGTGCCAGCAGTCCCGGAGGGCAGTGGGATAGGAATGAAAAACTGTTTTTT
NA	TRBV29-1	TRBD1	TRBJ2-7	CSVKLQGGFHEQYF	TGCAGCGTTAAATTACAGGGGGGATTCCACGAGCAGTACTTC
NA	TRBV5-5	NA	TRBJ1-4	CASSFSGGGRGEKLFF	TGTGCCAGCAGCTTTTCCGGTGGGGGGCGAGGTGAAAAACTGTTTTTT
NA	TRBV7-9	NA	TRBJ1-6	CASSVGGLLDSPLHF	TGTGCCAGCAGCGTAGGGGGGTTGCTCGATTCACCCCTCCACTTT
few	TRBV12-3/TRBV12-4	TRBD1	TRBJ2-6	CASSSLGGQGSSGANVLTF	TGTGCCAGCAGTTCCCTGGGGGGACAGGGATCCTCTGGGGCCAACGTCCTGACTTTC
NA	TRBV7-9	NA	TRBJ1-2	CASTPDNYGYTF	TGTGCCAGCACCCCGGACAACTATGGCTACACCTTC
NA	TRBV18	NA	TRBJ1-1	CASSPGNYRVLNTEAFF	TGTGCCAGCTCACCGGGGAATTACAGGGTGCTGAACACTGAAGCTTTCTTT
few	TRBV21-1	NA	TRBJ2-4	CASSKDLTGLGNIQYF	TGTGCCAGCAGCAAAGACCTGACAGGGTTGGGAAACATTCAGTACTTC
NA	TRBV4-3	TRBD2	TRBJ2-1	CASSQDVTSEYNEQFF	TGCGCCAGCAGCCAAGATGTGACTAGCGAGTACAATGAGCAGTTCTTC
NA	TRBV10-3	TRBD2	TRBJ2-3	CAIRAGASTDTQYF	TGTGCCATCAGGGCGGGAGCGAGCACAGATACGCAGTATTTT
few	TRBV7-9	TRBD1	TRBJ2-5	CASRTGQVEGTQYF	TGTGCCAGCAGGACCGGACAGGTCGAGGGGACCCAGTACTTC
NA	TRBV28	NA	TRBJ1-1	CASSYFRTGANTEAFF	TGTGCCAGCAGCTACTTCCGGACCGGGGCCAACACTGAAGCTTTCTTT
NA	TRBV7-2	NA	TRBJ2-1	CASTFFGEQFF	TGTGCCAGCACCTTCTTTGGGGAGCAGTTCTTC
NA	TRBV4-2	TRBD2	TRBJ2-1	CASSPRAGGTISSYNEQFF	TGTGCCAGCAGCCCCCGGGCGGGAGGCACCATCAGCTCCTACAATGAGCAGTTCTTC
NA	TRBV7-9	TRBD2	TRBJ2-3	CASSFGGGELGTDTQYF	TGTGCCAGCAGCTTTGGGGGGGGTGAACTCGGCACAGATACGCAGTATTTT
few	TRBV7-8	TRBD1	TRBJ1-5	CASSFLGTGVNSNQPQHF	TGTGCCAGCAGCTTCCTTGGGACAGGGGTTAATAGCAATCAGCCCCAGCATTTT
NA	TRBV6-5	NA	TRBJ2-7	CASSYSTQGPYEQYF	TGTGCCAGCAGTTACTCGACACAGGGCCCCTACGAGCAGTACTTC
NA	TRBV12-3/TRBV12-4	NA	TRBJ1-1	CASSSTEFTEAFF	TGTGCCAGCAGCTCCACAGAATTCACTGAAGCTTTCTTT
few	TRBV25-1	TRBD1	TRBJ2-7	CASQKPGTGLNEQYF	TGTGCCAGCCAAAAACCCGGGACAGGGCTGAACGAGCAGTACTTC
NA	TRBV9	TRBD1	TRBJ2-3	CASSVNIERQGNTDTQYF	TGTGCCAGCAGCGTAAATATTGAGAGACAGGGAAACACAGATACGCAGTATTTT
NA	TRBV29-1	NA	TRBJ2-6	CSVDGIGGANVLTF	TGCAGCGTTGACGGGATAGGTGGGGCCAACGTCCTGACTTTC
few	TRBV28	NA	TRBJ1-1	CASSFAARNTEAFF	TGTGCCAGCAGTTTCGCGGCTCGGAACACTGAAGCTTTCTTT
few	TRBV4-3	NA	TRBJ1-1	CASSQGVGRLNTEAFF	TGCGCCAGCAGCCAGGGGGTAGGACGGTTGAACACTGAAGCTTTCTTT
NA	TRBV29-1	NA	TRBJ2-3	CSVLRGLDTQYF	TGCAGCGTTCTCAGGGGTTTAGATACGCAGTATTTT
NA	TRBV7-3	NA	TRBJ2-1	CASSLTGQANNEQFF	TGTGCCAGCAGCTTAACGGGGCAGGCCAACAATGAGCAGTTCTTC
few	TRBV18	NA	TRBJ2-1	CASSGAARGRSSYNEQFF	TGTGCCAGCTCAGGGGCCGCGAGAGGACGAAGCTCCTACAATGAGCAGTTCTTC
NA	TRBV7-9	NA	TRBJ1-4	CASSSGRATNEKLFF	TGTGCCAGCAGCTCCGGACGGGCAACTAATGAAAAACTGTTTTTT
few	TRBV28	TRBD2	TRBJ2-3	CASSLLVAGGPSTDTQYF	TGTGCCAGCAGTTTACTGGTAGCGGGGGGGCCCAGCACAGATACGCAGTATTTT
NA	TRBV7-9	NA	TRBJ2-7	CASSSGLVYEQYF	TGTGCCAGCAGCTCAGGGCTGGTCTACGAGCAGTACTTC
NA	TRBV27	NA	TRBJ2-7	CASSSDTSYEQYF	TGTGCCAGCAGTTCCGACACTAGCTACGAGCAGTACTTC
few	TRBV7-6	TRBD2	TRBJ2-7	CASSLLAGGYYEQYF	TGTGCCAGCAGCCTACTAGCGGGGGGTTACTACGAGCAGTACTTC